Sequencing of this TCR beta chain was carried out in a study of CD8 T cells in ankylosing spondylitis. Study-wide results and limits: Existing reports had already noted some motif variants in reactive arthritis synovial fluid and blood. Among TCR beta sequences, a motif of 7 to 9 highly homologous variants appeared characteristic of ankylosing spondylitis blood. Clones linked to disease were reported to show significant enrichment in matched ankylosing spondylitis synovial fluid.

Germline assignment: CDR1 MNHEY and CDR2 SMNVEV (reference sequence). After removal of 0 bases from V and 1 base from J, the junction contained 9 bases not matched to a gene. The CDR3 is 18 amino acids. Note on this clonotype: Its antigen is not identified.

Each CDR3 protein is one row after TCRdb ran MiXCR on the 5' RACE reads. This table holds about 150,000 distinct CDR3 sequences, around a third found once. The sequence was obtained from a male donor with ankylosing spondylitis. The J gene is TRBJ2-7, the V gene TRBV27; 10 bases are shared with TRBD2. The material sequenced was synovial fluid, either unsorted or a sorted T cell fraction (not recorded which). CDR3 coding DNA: TGTGCCAGCAGTTTATCGCCTAACCAAGCGGGAGGGTCCTACGAGCAGTACTTC. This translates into CASSLSPNQAGGSYEQYF.